The sequence of this T cell receptor beta chain was determined in a study of blood T cell repertoires in COVID-19. Study context: Acute-phase and convalescent COVID-19 samples originated in the United States, Italy and Spain.

Germline CDR1 is MNHEY and CDR2 is SVGAGI. The CDR3 is 15 amino acids. Trimming shortened V by 6 bases and J by 5 bases, and 17 bases separated the two germline ends. How the authors handled the data: Using reference gene primer amplification, nucleated cell counts were estimated. Here immunoSEQ multiplex PCR was the method, and the copy in TCRdb shows in-frame clones only, minus some. V and J calls and clone size follow that table, whereas D and trimming were derived from the DNA. There are about 50,000 clones in the sample; around four fifths occur only once, and around 12% lies in the top ten. What was sequenced was peripheral blood. This clonotype was obtained from a human donor in a cohort sampled during active COVID-19. The chain couples TRBV6-5 to TRBJ1-5; maybe TRBD1 (6 bases). The DNA for the CDR3 is TGTGCCAGCAGGACTCTTGGGGGCCCCTATCAGCCCCAGCATTTT. It is translated as CASRTLGGPYQPQHF.